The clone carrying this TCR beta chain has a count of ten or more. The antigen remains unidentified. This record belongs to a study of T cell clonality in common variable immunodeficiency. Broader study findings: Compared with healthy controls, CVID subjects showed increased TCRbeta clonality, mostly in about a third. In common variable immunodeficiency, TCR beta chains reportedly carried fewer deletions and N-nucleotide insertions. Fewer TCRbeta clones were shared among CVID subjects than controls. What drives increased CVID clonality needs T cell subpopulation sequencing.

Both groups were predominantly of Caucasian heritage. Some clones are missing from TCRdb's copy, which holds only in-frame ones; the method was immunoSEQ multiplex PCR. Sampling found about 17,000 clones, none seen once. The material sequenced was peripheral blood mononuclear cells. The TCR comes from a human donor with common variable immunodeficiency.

The sequenced CDR3 bases are TGTGCCAGCAGCCCAAGCAGGTATACAAACTACGAG. Translated, it gives CASSPSRYTNYE. In full, the CDR3 reads CASSPSRYTNYEQYF. The chain links TRBV7-2 to TRBJ2-7; no definite D call. Coverage ceases 3 residues before the CDR3 finishes, and the germline J gene fills in the end. CDR3 length equals 15 residues. V lost 5 bases and J lost 3, with 17 bases in between. Looked up from germline, CDR1 is SGHTA and CDR2 is FQGNSA.